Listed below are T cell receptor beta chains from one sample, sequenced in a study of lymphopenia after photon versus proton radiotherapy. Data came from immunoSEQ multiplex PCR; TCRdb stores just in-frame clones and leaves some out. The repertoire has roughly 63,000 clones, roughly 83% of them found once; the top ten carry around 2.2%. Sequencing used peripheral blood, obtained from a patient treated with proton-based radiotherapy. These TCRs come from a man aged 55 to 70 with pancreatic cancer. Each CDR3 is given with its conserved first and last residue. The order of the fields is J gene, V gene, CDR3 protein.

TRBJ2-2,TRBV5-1,CASSLGSGALNTGELFF
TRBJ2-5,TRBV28,CASSLLAGGTRAQYF
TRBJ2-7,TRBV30,CAWSPSGRPYEQYF
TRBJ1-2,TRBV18,CASSPLLGGYTF
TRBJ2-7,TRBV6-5,CASSSRQGTSYEQYF
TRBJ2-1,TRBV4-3,CASSPGTLTNEQFF
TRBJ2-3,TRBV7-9,CASSFAGGPSTDTQYF
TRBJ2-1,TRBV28,CASSLDRGGYNEQFF
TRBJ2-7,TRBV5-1,CASSPGTGDSSYEQYF
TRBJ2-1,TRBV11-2,CASSSGLAGYNEQFF
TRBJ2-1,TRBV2,CASSLQGGPDYNEQFF
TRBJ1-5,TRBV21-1,CASSTLDRGYGGNQPQHF
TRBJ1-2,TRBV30,CASPGVSYGYTF
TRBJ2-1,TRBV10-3,CAISEGTSGFNNEQFF
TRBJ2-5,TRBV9,CASSVRLSQETQYF
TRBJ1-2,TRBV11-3,CASSWTGSTLNGYTF
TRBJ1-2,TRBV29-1,CSVVLPGGYGYTF
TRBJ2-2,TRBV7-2,CASSLGRTDTGELFF
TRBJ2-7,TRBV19,CASSISGGTIYEQYF
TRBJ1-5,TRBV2,CASSEGYRGTQPQHF
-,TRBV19,CASSRTSNYEQYF
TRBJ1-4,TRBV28,CASTTDGYEKLFF
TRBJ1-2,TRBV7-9,CASRQGTGPGGYTF
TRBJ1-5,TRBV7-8,CASSLDRITVNQPQHF
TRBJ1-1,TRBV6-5,CASSYSDRGSTEAFF
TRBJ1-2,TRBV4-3,CASSQGPGYGYTF
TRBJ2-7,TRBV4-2,CASSHSLGGAYEQYF
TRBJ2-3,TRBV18,CASSPRAGAGDTQYF
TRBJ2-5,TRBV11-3,CASSLAGGKETQYF
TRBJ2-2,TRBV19,CASRRTQNTGELFF
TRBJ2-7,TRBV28,CASSSAGGPLEQYF
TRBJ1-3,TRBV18,CASSPPQNPSWGNTIYF
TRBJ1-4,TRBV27,CASSRTGDEKLFF
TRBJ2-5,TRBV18,CASSPNFGESQYF
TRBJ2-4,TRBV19,CASSPKGSTLHLAKNIQYF
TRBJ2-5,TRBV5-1,CASRPLTGTSGRETQYF
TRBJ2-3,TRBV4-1,CASSQVAGASTDTQYF
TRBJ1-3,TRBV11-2,CASSLRRGRNTIYF
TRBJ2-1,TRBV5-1,CASSLGLGLSYNEQFF
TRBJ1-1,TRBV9,CASSAGTPRNTEAFF
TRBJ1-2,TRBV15,CATSREYRVSGYGYTF
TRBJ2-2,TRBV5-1,CASSSDLRDTGELFF
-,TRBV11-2,CASSLDPFEQYF
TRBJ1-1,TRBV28,CASSERQGAFTEAFF
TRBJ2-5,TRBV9,CASSGSGRQETQYF
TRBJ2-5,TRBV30,CAWSVPTGGRKETQYF
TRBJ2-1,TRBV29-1,CSVGGAWAEQFF
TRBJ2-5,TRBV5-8,CASSPRPEAQETQYF
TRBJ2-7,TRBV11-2,CASSLVGLGRREQYF
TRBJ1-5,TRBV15,CATSSHRSNQPQHF
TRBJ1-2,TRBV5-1,CASALNMADGYTF